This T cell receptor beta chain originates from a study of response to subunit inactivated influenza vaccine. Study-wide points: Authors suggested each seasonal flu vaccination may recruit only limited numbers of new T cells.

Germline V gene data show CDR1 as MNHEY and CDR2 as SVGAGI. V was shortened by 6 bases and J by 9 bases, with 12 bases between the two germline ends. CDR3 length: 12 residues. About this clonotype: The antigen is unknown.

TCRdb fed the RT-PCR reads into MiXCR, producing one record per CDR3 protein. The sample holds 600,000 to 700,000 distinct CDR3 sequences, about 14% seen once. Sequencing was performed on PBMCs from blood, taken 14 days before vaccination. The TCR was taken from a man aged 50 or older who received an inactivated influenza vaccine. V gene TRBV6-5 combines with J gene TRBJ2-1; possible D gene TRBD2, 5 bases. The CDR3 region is CASSGSGSEQFF. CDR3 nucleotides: TGTGCCAGCAGCGGCAGTGGGAGTGAGCAGTTCTTC.